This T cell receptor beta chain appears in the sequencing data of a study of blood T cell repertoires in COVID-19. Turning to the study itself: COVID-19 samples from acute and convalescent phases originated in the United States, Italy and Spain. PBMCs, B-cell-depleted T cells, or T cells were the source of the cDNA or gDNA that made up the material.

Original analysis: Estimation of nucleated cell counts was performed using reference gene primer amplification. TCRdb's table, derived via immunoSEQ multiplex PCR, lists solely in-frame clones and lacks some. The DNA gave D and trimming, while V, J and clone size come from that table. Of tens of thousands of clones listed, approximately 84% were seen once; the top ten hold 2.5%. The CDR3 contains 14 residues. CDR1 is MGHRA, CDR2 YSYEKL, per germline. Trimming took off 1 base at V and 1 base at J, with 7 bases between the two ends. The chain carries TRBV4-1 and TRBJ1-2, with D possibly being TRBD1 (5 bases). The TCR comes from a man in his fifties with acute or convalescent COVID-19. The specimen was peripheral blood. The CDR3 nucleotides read TGCGCCAGCAGCCAAGGACAGCTTAACTATGGCTACACCTTC. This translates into CASSQGQLNYGYTF.